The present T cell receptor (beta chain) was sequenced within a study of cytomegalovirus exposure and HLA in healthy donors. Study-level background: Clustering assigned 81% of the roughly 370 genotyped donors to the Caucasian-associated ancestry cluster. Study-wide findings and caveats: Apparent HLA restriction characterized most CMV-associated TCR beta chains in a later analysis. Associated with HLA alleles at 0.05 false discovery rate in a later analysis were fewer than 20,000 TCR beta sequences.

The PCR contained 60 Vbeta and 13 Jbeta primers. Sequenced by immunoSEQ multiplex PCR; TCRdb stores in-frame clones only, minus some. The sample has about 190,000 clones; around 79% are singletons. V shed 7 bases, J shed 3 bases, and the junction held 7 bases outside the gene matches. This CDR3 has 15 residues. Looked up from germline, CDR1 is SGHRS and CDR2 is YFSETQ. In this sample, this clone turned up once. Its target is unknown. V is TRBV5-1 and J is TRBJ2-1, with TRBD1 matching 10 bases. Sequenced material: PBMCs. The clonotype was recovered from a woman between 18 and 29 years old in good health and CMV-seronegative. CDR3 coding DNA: TGCGCCAGCGTTAGGGACAGGGGCAGCTACAATGAGCAGTTCTTC. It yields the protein CASVRDRGSYNEQFF.